This T cell receptor beta chain is from a study of T cells after yellow fever vaccination. Germline CDR1 reads SGHTA; CDR2 reads FQGNSA. Trimming left V 5 bases short and J 0 bases short, with 11 bases between. This CDR3 is 15 amino acids long. TCRdb used MiXCR to reprocess the 5' RACE reads, holding one entry per CDR3 protein. The sample records 300,000 to 400,000 distinct CDR3 sequences, 8.7% being singletons. The clonotype was recovered from a man between 18 and 35 years old who received the YFV17D yellow fever vaccine. The chain combines TRBV7-2 with TRBJ1-3; no firm D call. The sample was PBMCs, taken on the day of the first yellow fever vaccination. CDR3 nucleotide sequence: TGTGCCAGCAGCCCAGGCCGCATCTCTGGAAACACCATATATTTT. The encoded protein is CASSPGRISGNTIYF. Full variable domain (remainder filled in from reference TRBV7-2 and TRBJ1-3): GAGVSQSPSNKVTEKGKDVELRCDPISGHTALYWYRQSLGQGLEFLIYFQGNSAPDKSGLPSDRFSAERTGGSVSTLTIQRTQQEDSAVYLCASSPGRISGNTIYFGEGSWLTVV.